This T cell receptor beta chain was documented in a study of early T cells in non-severe SARS-CoV-2 infection. The CDR3 contains 17 residues. Germline V gives CDR1 SGDLS, CDR2 YYNGEE. V was clipped by 4 bases and J by 4 bases; unmatched bases: 13. Relative to its sample, this clonotype is medium-sized. TCRdb called the 5' RACE reads again in MiXCR, with one record for every CDR3 protein. The data show roughly 57,000 distinct CDR3 sequences, approximately 13% seen once. The source was whole blood, collected at baseline. The sequence derives from an adult who was a healthcare worker with PCR-confirmed SARS-CoV-2 infection or an uninfected control (not recorded which). The V and J genes are TRBV9 and TRBJ2-1; 8 nucleotides match TRBD2. The CDR3 loop is CASSFSPHSGVYNEQFF. CDR3 sequence (DNA): TGTGCCAGCAGCTTCTCCCCTCATAGCGGGGTTTACAATGAGCAGTTCTTC.